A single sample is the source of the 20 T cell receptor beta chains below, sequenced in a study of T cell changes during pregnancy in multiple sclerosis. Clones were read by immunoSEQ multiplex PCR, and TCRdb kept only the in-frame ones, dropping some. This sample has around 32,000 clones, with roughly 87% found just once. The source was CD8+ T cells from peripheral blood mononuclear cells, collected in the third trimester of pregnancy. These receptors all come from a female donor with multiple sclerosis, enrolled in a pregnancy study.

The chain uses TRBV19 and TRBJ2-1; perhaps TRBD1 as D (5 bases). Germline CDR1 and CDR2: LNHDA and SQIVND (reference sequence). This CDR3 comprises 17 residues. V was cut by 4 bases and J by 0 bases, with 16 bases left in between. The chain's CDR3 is CASSTTTARSSYNEQFF. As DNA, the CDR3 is TGTGCCAGTAGTACCACGACAGCGAGGAGCTCCTACAATGAGCAGTTCTTC.

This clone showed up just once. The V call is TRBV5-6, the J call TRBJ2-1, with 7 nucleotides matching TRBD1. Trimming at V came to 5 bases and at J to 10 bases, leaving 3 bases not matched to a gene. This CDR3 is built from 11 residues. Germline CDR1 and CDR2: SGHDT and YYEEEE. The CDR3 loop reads CASRKGGEQFF. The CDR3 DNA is TGTGCCAGCAGGAAAGGGGGCGAGCAGTTCTTC.

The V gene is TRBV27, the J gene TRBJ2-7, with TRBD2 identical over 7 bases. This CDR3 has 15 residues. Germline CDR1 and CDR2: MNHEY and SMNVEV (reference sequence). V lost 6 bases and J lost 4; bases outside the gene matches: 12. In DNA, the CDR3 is TGTGCCAGCAGGCTAGGGAGGGGTACTATTTACGAGCAGTACTTC. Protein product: CASRLGRGTIYEQYF.

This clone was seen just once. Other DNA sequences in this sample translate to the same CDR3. CDR3: CASSYGGAGELFF. As DNA, the CDR3 is TGTGCCAGCAGTTACGGGGGGGCCGGGGAGCTGTTTTTT. V is TRBV6-5 and J is TRBJ2-2, with 7 nucleotides matching TRBD2. V shed 2 bases, J shed 6 bases, and the junction held 0 bases outside the gene matches. CDR1 and CDR2 from the germline V gene are MNHEY and SVGAGI. The CDR3 contains 13 residues.

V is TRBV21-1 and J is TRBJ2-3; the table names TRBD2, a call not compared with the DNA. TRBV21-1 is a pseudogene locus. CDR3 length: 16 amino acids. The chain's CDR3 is CASSKRDLAATDTQYF. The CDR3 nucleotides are TGTGCCAGCAGCAAACGGGACCTAGCGGCCACAGATACGCAGTATTTT.

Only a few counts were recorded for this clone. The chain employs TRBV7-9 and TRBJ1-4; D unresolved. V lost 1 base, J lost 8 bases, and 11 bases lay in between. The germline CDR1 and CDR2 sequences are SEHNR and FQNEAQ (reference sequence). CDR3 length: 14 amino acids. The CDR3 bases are TGTGCCAGCAGCTTAGGAGCCGGCGGAGAAAAACTGTTTTTT. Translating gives CASSLGAGGEKLFF.

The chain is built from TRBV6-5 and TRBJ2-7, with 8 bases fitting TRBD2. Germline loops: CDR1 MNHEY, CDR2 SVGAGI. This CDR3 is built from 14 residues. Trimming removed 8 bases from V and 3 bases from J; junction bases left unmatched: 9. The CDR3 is CASRSGSGSYEQYF. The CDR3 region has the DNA TGTGCCAGCCGGAGCGGGAGTGGGAGCTACGAGCAGTACTTC.

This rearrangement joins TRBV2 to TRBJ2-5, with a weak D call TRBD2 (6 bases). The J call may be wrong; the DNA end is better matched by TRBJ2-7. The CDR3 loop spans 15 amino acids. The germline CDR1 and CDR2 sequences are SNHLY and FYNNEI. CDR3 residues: CASSELGGEAYEQYF. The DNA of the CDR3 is TGTGCCAGCAGTGAGTTGGGCGGGGAAGCCTACGAGCAGTACTTC.

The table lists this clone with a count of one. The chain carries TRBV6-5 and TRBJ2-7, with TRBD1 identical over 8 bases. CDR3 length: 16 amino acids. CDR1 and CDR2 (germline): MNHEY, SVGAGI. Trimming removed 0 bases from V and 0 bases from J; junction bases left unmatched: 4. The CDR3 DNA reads TGTGCCAGCAGTTACTCGAGGACAGGGATCTCCTACGAGCAGTACTTC. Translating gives CASSYSRTGISYEQYF.

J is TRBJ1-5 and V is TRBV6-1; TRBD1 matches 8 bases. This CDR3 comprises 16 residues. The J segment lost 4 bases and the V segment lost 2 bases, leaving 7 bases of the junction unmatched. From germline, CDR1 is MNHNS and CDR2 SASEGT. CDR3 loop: CASSERTGQRNQPQHF. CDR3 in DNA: TGTGCCAGCAGTGAACGGACAGGGCAACGGAATCAGCCCCAGCATTTT.

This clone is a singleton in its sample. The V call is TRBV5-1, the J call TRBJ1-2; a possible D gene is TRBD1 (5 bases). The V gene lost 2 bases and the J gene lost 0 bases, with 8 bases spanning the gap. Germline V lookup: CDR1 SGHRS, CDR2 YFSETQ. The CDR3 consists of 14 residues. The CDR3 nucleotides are TGCGCCAGCAGCTTCGGGGGGACTAACTATGGCTACACCTTC. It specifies CASSFGGTNYGYTF. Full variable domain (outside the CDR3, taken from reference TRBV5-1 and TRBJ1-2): KAGVTQTPRYLIKTRGQQVTLSCSPISGHRSVSWYQQTPGQGLQFLFEYFSETQRNKGNFPGRFSGRQFSNSRSEMNVSTLELGDSALYLCASSFGGTNYGYTFGSGTRLTVV.

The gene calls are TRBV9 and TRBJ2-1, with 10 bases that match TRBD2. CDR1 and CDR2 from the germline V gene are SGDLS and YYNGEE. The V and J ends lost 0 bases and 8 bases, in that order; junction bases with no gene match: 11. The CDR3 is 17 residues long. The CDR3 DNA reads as TGTGCCAGCAGCGTAGGGCTAGCGGGGGCGCCGGGGGATGAGCAGTTCTTC. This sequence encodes CASSVGLAGAPGDEQFF. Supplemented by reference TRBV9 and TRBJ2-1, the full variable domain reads DSGVTQTPKHLITATGQRVTLRCSPRSGDLSVYWYQQSLDQGLQFLIQYYNGEERAKGNILERFSAQQFPDLHSELNLSSLELGDSALYFCASSVGLAGAPGDEQFFGPGTRLTVL.

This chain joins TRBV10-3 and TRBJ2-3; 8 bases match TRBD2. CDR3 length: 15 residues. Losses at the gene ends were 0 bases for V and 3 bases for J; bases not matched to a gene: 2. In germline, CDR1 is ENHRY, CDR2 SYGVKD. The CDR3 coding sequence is TGTGCCATCAGTGAGTCAGGGACTAGAACAGATACGCAGTATTTT. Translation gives CAISESGTRTDTQYF.

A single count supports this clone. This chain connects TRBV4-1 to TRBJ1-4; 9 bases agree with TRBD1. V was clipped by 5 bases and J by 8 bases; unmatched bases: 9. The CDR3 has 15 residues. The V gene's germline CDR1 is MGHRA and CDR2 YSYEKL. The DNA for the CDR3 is TGCGCCAGCAGCTTACAGGACAGGGGTGACGAAAAACTGTTTTTT. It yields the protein CASSLQDRGDEKLFF.

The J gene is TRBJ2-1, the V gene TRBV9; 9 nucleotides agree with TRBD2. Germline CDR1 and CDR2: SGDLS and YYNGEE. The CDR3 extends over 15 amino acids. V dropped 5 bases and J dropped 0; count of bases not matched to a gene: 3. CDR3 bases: TGTGCCAGCAGTCCTAGCGGGAACTCCTACAATGAGCAGTTCTTC. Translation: CASSPSGNSYNEQFF.

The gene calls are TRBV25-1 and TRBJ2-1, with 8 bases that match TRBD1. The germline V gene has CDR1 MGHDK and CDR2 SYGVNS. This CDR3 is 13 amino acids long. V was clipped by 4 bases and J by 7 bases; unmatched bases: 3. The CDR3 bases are TGTGCCAGCAGTGGGACAGGGATGAATGAGCAGTTCTTC. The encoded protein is CASSGTGMNEQFF.

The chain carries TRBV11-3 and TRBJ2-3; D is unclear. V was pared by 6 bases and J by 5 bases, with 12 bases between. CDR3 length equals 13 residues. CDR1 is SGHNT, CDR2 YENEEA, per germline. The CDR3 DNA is TGTGCCAGCAGTCTTTTTCGCGGAGATACGCAGTATTTT. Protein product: CASSLFRGDTQYF.

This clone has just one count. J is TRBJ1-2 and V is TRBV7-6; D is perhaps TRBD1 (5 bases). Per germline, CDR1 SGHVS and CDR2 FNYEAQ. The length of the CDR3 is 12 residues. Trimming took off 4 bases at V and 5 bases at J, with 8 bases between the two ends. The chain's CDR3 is CASSSGLYGYTF. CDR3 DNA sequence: TGTGCCAGCAGCTCGGGACTTTATGGCTACACCTTC.

CDR3 residues: CASSLAQKEDTQYF. The CDR3 bases are TGTGCCAGCAGCTTAGCCCAGAAAGAAGATACGCAGTATTTT. V usage is TRBV7-9 and J usage is TRBJ2-3; D is ambiguous. Germline assignment: CDR1 SEHNR and CDR2 FQNEAQ (reference sequence). The CDR3 is made up of 14 amino acids. Trimming took 0 bases from V and 5 from J, leaving 9 bases between them. Full variable domain (missing parts from reference TRBV7-9 and TRBJ2-3): DTGVSQNPRHKITKRGQNVTFRCDPISEHNRLYWYRQTLGQGPEFLTYFQNEAQLEKSRLLSDRFSAERPKGSFSTLEIQRTEQGDSAMYLCASSLAQKEDTQYFGPGTRLTVL.

CDR3 DNA: TGTGCCAGCAGCCTACTGACAGGTGCCATTTCTGGGGCCAACGTCCTGACTTTC. Amino acid sequence: CASSLLTGAISGANVLTF. The J gene is TRBJ2-6, the V gene TRBV11-2; D might be TRBD1 (6 bases). With 5 bases removed from V and 1 base from J, the gap between germline ends came to 18 bases. Per the germline V gene, CDR1 is SGHAT and CDR2 is FQNNGV. CDR3 length equals 18 residues. The full variable domain, in which reference TRBV11-2 and TRBJ2-6 provide the parts outside the CDR3, is EAGVAQSPRYKIIEKRQSVAFWCNPISGHATLYWYQQILGQGPKLLIQFQNNGVVDDSQLPKDRFSAERLKGVDSTLKIQPAKLEDSAVYLCASSLLTGAISGANVLTFGAGSRLTVL.